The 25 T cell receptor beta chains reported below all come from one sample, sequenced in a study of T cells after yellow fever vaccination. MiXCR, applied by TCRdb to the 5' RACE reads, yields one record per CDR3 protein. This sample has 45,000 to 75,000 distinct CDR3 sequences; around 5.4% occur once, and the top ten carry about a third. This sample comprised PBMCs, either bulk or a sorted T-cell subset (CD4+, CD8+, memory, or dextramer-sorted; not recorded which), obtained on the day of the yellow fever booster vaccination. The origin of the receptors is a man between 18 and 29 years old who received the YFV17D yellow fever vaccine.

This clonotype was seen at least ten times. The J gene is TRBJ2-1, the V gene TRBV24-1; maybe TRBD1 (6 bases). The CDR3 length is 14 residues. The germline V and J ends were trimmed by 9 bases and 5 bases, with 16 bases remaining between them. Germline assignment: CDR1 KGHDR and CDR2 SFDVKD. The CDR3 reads CATAHRQVDNEQFF. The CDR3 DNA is TGTGCCACCGCTCATCGACAGGTGGACAATGAGCAGTTCTTC.

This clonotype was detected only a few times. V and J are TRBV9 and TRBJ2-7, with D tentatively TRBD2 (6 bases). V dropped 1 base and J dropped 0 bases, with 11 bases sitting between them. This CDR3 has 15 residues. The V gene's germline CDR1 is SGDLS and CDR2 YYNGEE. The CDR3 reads CASSVYSGFSYEQYF. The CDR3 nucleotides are TGTGCCAGCAGCGTATACAGCGGGTTCTCCTACGAGCAGTACTTC.

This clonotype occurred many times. This chain's CDR3 is CASIPRGGTDTQYF. The CDR3 bases are TGTGCCAGCATTCCTCGGGGGGGCACAGATACGCAGTATTTT. This chain uses TRBV25-1 with TRBJ2-3; 7 nucleotides agree with TRBD2. The ends lost 7 bases at V and 1 base at J; junction bases unmatched: 5. CDR1 is MGHDK and CDR2 is SYGVNS in the germline V gene. The length of the CDR3 is 14 residues.

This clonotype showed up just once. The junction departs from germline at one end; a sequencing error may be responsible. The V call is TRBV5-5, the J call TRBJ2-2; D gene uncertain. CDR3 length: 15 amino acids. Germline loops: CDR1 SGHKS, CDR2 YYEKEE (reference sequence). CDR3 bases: TGTGCCAGCCGCTTCCCAGCCCTAAACTCCGGGGAGCTGTTTTTT. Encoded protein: CASRFPALNSGELFF.

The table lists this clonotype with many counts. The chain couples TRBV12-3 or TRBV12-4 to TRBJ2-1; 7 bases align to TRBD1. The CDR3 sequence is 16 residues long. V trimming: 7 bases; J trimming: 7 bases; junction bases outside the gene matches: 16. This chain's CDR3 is CASIHTMTGRRNEQFF. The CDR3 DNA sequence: TGTGCCAGCATCCATACGATGACAGGGCGCCGTAATGAGCAGTTCTTC.

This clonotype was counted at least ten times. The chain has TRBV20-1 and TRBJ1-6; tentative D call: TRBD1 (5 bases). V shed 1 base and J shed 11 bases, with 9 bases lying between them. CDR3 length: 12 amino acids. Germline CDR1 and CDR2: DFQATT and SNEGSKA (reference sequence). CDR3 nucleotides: TGCAGTGCTAGAGGACAGTTGCCACCCCTCCACTTT. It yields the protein CSARGQLPPLHF.

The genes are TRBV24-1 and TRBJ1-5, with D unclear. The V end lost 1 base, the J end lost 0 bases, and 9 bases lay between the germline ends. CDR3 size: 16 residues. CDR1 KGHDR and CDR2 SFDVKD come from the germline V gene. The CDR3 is CATSDFPYYSNQPQHF. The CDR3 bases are TGTGCCACCAGTGATTTCCCGTACTATAGCAATCAGCCCCAGCATTTT.

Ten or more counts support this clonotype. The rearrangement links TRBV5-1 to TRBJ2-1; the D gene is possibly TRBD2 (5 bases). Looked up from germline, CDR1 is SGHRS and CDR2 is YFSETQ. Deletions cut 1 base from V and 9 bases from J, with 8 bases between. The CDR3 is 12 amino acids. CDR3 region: CASSLRGLEQFF. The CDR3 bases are TGCGCCAGCAGCTTGCGAGGACTTGAGCAGTTCTTC.

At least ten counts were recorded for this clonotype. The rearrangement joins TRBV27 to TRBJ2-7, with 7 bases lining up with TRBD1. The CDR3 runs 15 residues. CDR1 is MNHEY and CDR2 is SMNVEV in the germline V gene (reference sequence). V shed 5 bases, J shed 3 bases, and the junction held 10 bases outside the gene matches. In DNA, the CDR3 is TGTGCCAGCAGTCCGCTAGGACAGGCGGACTACGAGCAGTACGTC. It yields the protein CASSPLGQADYEQYV.

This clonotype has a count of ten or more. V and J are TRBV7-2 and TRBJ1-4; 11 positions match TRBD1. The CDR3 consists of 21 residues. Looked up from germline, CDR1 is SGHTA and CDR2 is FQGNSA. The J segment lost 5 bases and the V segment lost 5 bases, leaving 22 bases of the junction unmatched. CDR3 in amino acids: CASSPSSWTGGKSLVNEKLFF. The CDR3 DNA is TGTGCCAGCAGCCCCTCATCTTGGACAGGGGGCAAAAGCCTGGTCAATGAAAAACTGTTTTTT. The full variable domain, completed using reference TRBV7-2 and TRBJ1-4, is GAGVSQSPSNKVTEKGKDVELRCDPISGHTALYWYRQSLGQGLEFLIYFQGNSAPDKSGLPSDRFSAERTGGSVSTLTIQRTQQEDSAVYLCASSPSSWTGGKSLVNEKLFFGSGTQLSVL.

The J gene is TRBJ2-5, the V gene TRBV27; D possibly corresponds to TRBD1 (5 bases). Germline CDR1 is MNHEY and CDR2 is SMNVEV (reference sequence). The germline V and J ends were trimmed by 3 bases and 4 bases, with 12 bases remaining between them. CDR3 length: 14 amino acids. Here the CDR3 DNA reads TGTGCCAGCAGTTTTATCGGGCAGGGAGAGACCCAGTACTTC. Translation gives CASSFIGQGETQYF.

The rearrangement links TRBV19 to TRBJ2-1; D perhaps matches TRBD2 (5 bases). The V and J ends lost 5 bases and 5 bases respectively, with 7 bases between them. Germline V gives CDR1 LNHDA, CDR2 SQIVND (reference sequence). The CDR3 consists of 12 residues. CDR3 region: CASSPGNNEQFF. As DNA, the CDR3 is TGTGCCAGTAGTCCCGGGAACAATGAGCAGTTCTTC.

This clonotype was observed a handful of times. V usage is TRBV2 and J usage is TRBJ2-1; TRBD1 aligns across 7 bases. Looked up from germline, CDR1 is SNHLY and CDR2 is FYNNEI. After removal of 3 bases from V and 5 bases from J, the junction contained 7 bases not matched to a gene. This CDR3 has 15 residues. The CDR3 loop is CASSDPTGLDNEQFF. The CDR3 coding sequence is TGTGCCAGCAGTGATCCGACAGGGCTGGACAATGAGCAGTTCTTC.

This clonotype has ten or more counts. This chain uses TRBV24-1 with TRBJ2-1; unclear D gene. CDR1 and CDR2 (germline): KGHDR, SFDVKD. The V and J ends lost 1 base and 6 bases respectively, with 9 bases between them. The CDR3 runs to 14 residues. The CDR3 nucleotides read TGTGCCACCAGTGATTTCTCGCAGAGCAATGAGCAGTTCTTC. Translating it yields CATSDFSQSNEQFF.

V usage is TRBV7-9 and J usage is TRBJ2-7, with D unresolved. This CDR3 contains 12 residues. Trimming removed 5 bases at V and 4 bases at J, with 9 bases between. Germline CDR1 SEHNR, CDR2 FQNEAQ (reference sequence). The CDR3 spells CASSAEGYEQYV. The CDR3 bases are TGTGCCAGCAGCGCGGAAGGATACGAGCAGTACGTC.

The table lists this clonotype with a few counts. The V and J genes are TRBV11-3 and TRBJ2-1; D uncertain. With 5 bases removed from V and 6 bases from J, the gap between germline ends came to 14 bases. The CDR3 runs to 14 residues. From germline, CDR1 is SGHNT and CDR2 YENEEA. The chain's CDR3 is CASSHLSRPNEQFF. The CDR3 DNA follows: TGTGCCAGCAGCCACCTGTCACGTCCCAATGAGCAGTTCTTC.

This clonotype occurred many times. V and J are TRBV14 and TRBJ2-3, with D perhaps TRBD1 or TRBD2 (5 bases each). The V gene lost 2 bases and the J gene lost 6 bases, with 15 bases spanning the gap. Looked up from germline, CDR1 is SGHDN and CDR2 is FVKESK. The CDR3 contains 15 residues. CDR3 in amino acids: CASSQSTVRGDTQYF. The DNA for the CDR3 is TGTGCCAGCAGCCAATCTACAGTCCGGGGCGATACGCAGTATTTT. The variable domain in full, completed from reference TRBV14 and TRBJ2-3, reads EAGVTQFPSHSVIEKGQTVTLRCDPISGHDNLYWYRRVMGKEIKFLLHFVKESKQDESGMPNNRFLAERTGGTYSTLKVQPAELEDSGVYFCASSQSTVRGDTQYFGPGTRLTVL.

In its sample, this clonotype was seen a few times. DNA for the CDR3: TGTGCCAGCAGTCTTCTCCCGGGACAGGGGACGGGAAAACTGTTTTTT. Translated: CASSLLPGQGTGKLFF. The gene calls are TRBV6-5 and TRBJ1-4, with 10 positions matching TRBD1. Germline values: CDR1 MNHEY, CDR2 SVGAGI. V lost 5 bases to trimming and J lost 10 bases; unmatched junction nucleotides: 13. The CDR3 runs 16 residues.

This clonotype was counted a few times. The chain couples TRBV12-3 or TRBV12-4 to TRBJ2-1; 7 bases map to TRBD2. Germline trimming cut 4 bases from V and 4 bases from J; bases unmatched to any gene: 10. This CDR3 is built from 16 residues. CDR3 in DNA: TGTGCCAGCAGTTCCCCCCTGCGGGGGACGTACAATGAGCAGTTCTTC. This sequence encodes CASSSPLRGTYNEQFF.

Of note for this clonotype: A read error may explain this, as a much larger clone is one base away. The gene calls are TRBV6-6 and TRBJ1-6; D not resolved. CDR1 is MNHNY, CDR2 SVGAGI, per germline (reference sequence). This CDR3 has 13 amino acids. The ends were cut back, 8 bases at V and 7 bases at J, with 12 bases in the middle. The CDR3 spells CASCAAVNSPLHF. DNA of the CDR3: TGTGCCAGCTGTGCGGCCGTCAATTCACCCCTCCACTTT.

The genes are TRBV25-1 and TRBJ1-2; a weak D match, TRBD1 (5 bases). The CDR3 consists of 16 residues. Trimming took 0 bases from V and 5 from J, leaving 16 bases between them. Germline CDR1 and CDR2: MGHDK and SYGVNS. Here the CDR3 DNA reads TGTGCCAGCAGTGAATATCCTACGTGGGGCTGGTATGGCTACACCTTC. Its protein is CASSEYPTWGWYGYTF.

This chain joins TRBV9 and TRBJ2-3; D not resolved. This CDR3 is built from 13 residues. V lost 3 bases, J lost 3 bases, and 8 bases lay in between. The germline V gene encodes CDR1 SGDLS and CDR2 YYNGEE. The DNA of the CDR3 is TGTGCCAGCAGCGAGCTAGGGACAGATACGCAGTATTTT. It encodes CASSELGTDTQYF.

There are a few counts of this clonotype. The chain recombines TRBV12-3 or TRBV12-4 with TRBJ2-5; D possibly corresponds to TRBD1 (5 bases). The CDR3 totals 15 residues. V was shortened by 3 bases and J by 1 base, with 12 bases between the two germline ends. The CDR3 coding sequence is TGTGCCAGCAGTTTTAAGGGGCTAGGCCAAGAGACCCAGTACTTC. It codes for CASSFKGLGQETQYF.

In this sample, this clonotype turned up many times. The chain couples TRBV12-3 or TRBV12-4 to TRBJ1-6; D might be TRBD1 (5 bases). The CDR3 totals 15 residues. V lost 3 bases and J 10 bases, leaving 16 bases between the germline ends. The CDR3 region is CASSFRGLLGSPLHF. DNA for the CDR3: TGTGCCAGCAGTTTTAGGGGTTTGCTCGGATCACCCCTCCACTTT.

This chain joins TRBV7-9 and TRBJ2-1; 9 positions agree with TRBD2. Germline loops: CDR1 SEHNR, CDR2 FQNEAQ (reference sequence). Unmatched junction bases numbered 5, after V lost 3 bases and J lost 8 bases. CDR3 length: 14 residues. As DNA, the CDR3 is TGTGCCAGCAGCTTCAGCGGGGGGTCGGATGAGCAGTTCTTC. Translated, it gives CASSFSGGSDEQFF.